The 30 T cell receptor beta chains below were found in one sample sequenced in a study of Ad26.COV2.S vaccination and SARS-CoV-2 variants. Repertoires were generated with immunoSEQ multiplex PCR, while TCRdb's copy carries only in-frame clones and drops some. The table shows about 390,000 clones, with approximately 90% occurring only once. The treatment is: about 20 received Ad26.COV2.S at low or high dose, single or two shots; about 5 received placebo; per-sample allocation not given. Vaccine and placebo recipients were sampled on day 63 after the first injection. This material consisted of peripheral blood, taken in a trial of Ad26.COV2.S vaccine versus placebo. The origin of the receptors is a person between 18 and 65 years old who received the Ad26.COV2.S COVID-19 vaccine or a placebo.

The V and J genes are TRBV5-4 and TRBJ1-2; D unclear. V lost 4 bases, J lost 0 bases, and 10 bases lay in between. Germline V CDR1 and CDR2: SGHNT, YYREEE (reference sequence). The CDR3 extends over 14 amino acids. As DNA, the CDR3 is TGTGCCAGCAGCATCCCGGCAACTAACTATGGCTACACCTTC. Its translation: CASSIPATNYGYTF.

This clone was seen just once. V is TRBV13 and J is TRBJ2-3, with 7 bases matching TRBD2. CDR3 length: 18 residues. Germline V lookup: CDR1 PRHDT, CDR2 FYEKMQ (reference sequence). Losses at the gene ends were 2 bases for V and 2 bases for J; bases not matched to a gene: 13. CDR3: CASSLTRMGGRSTDTQYF. CDR3 in DNA: TGTGCCAGCAGCTTAACCCGAATGGGAGGGAGGTCCACAGATACGCAGTATTTT.

The V call is TRBV4-2, the J call TRBJ1-2; D unclear. The CDR3 totals 17 residues. The germline V gene encodes CDR1 LGHNA and CDR2 YNFKEQ. Trimming pared 8 bases from V and 10 bases from J, leaving 32 bases between. CDR3 DNA: TGTGCCAGCGCCAAAGGAACACGGGCGGCTCTATCACGGTACTACACCTTC. It translates to CASAKGTRAALSRYYTF.

The V call is TRBV2, the J call TRBJ1-1, with D tentatively TRBD1 (5 bases). The CDR3 loop spans 13 amino acids. CDR1 SNHLY and CDR2 FYNNEI come from the germline V gene. Trimming shortened V by 10 bases and J by 5 bases, and 17 bases separated the two germline ends. This CDR3 is CATMWGGGTEAFF. DNA of the CDR3: TGTGCCACCATGTGGGGTGGGGGAACTGAAGCTTTCTTT. The full variable domain, with the rest looked up from reference TRBV2 and TRBJ1-1, is EPEVTQTPSHQVTQMGQEVILRCVPISNHLYFYWYRQILGQKVEFLVSFYNNEISEKSEIFDDQFSVERPDGSNFTLKIRSTKLEDSAMYFCATMWGGGTEAFFGQGTRLTVV.

The V call is TRBV9, the J call TRBJ2-4; either TRBD1 or TRBD2 may supply D (5 bases each). The germline V gene encodes CDR1 SGDLS and CDR2 YYNGEE. CDR3 length equals 16 residues. V was shortened by 3 bases and J by 1 base, with 14 bases between the two germline ends. The CDR3 DNA sequence: TGTGCCAGCAGCGGACAGCCGAGGGTGGCCAAAAACATTCAGTACTTC. Translating gives CASSGQPRVAKNIQYF.

Notes on this clone: Additional DNA sequences in this sample encode the identical CDR3. The chain carries TRBV6-5 and TRBJ2-5, with D tentatively TRBD1 (5 bases). Germline assignment: CDR1 MNHEY and CDR2 SVGAGI. V was clipped by 0 bases and J by 5 bases, with 10 bases between them. This CDR3 is built from 14 residues. CDR3 in amino acids: CASSYSGRVETQYF. CDR3 sequence (DNA): TGTGCCAGCAGTTACTCAGGCAGGGTTGAGACCCAGTACTTC.

This chain connects TRBV28 to TRBJ2-7; TRBD1 aligns across 9 bases. The ends lost 4 bases at V and 3 bases at J; junction bases unmatched: 7. Germline V CDR1 and CDR2: MDHEN, SYDVKM. The CDR3 runs 15 residues. The CDR3 coding sequence is TGTGCCAGCAGTTCCGCCGGGACAGGGAACTACGAGCAGTACTTC. It is translated as CASSSAGTGNYEQYF. Filled out from reference TRBV28 and TRBJ2-7, the complete variable domain reads DVKVTQSSRYLVKRTGEKVFLECVQDMDHENMFWYRQDPGLGLRLIYFSYDVKMKEKGDIPEGYSVSREKKERFSLILESASTNQTSMYLCASSSAGTGNYEQYFGPGTRLTVT.

The rearrangement links TRBV9 to TRBJ2-3; D is perhaps TRBD2 (6 bases). V was clipped by 0 bases and J by 4 bases, with 9 bases between them. CDR1 SGDLS and CDR2 YYNGEE come from the germline V gene. CDR3 length: 14 residues. The CDR3 region is CASSVEAGSDTQYF. The CDR3 DNA sequence: TGTGCCAGCAGCGTAGAGGCGGGATCAGATACGCAGTATTTT.

The rearrangement uses TRBV6-5 and TRBJ1-2; no firm D call. CDR3 length equals 14 residues. V lost 2 bases and J lost 1, with 8 bases in between. Looked up from germline, CDR1 is MNHEY and CDR2 is SVGAGI. CDR3 DNA: TGTGCCAGCAGTTACGGGCAGAATAACTATGGCTACACCTTC. Residues: CASSYGQNNYGYTF.

The CDR3 bases are TGTGCCAGCAGCTTAGCGGGGGGAGACGAGCAGTACTTC. It codes for CASSLAGGDEQYF. This chain links TRBV13 with TRBJ2-7, with 7 bases identical to TRBD2. Germline CDR1 reads PRHDT; CDR2 reads FYEKMQ (reference sequence). The ends lost 1 base at V and 5 bases at J; junction bases unmatched: 2. The CDR3 consists of 13 residues.

The gene calls are TRBV6-5 and TRBJ2-7; D unclear. Germline V gene lookup returns CDR1 MNHEY and CDR2 SVGAGI. The CDR3 is made up of 15 amino acids. V was trimmed by 7 bases and J by 3 bases, leaving 19 bases between them. The DNA for the CDR3 is TGTGCCAGCACCCCGGCCCACTCCTGGGACTACGAGCAGTACTTC. The encoded protein is CASTPAHSWDYEQYF.

This rearrangement joins TRBV7-9 to TRBJ1-1; 7 positions agree with TRBD1. Trimming took 3 bases from V and 5 from J; bases not matched to a gene: 6. Germline V gene lookup returns CDR1 SEHNR and CDR2 FQNEAQ (reference sequence). CDR3 length: 14 residues. The CDR3 coding sequence is TGTGCCAGCAGCTTCGGACAGGCGGGGACTGAAGCTTTCTTT. Its translation is CASSFGQAGTEAFF.

The chain joins TRBV19 to TRBJ2-7; D remains ambiguous. This CDR3 contains 13 residues. V was cut by 3 bases and J by 7 bases, with 13 bases left in between. Germline assignment: CDR1 LNHDA and CDR2 SQIVND (reference sequence). Written as DNA, the CDR3 is TGTGCCAGTAGTATCCGGCCCACGGAGGAGCAGTACTTC. Residues: CASSIRPTEEQYF.

As to this clone: Other DNA variants within this sample encode the same CDR3. Here the CDR3 reads CASSVVGGNTGELFF. The DNA of the CDR3 is TGTGCCAGCAGCGTAGTTGGGGGAAACACCGGGGAGCTGTTTTTT. The J gene is TRBJ2-2, the V gene TRBV9; D possibly matches TRBD1 or TRBD2 (5 bases each). The CDR3 spans 15 residues. Trimming cost V 0 bases and J 2 bases, with 8 bases left between them. Looked up from germline, CDR1 is SGDLS and CDR2 is YYNGEE.

The chain has TRBV5-1 and TRBJ1-1; weak D call: TRBD1 (5 bases). V dropped 2 bases and J dropped 4 bases, with 15 bases sitting between them. Germline values: CDR1 SGHRS, CDR2 YFSETQ. The CDR3 is 15 residues long. CDR3 in amino acids: CASSLGRMGGTEAFF. CDR3 DNA sequence: TGCGCCAGCAGCTTAGGGCGAATGGGGGGCACTGAAGCTTTCTTT.

The chain carries TRBV27 and TRBJ1-5; weak D call: TRBD1 (5 bases). The V gene lost 3 bases and the J gene lost 0 bases, with 18 bases spanning the gap. The CDR3 runs to 18 residues. CDR1 is MNHEY and CDR2 is SMNVEV in the germline V gene (reference sequence). The CDR3 DNA follows: TGTGCCAGCAGTTTTTCCGACAAGCAGGGACTTAGCAATCAGCCCCAGCATTTT. Its translation: CASSFSDKQGLSNQPQHF.

This chain connects TRBV18 to TRBJ2-7; perhaps TRBD1 as D (6 bases). The length of the CDR3 is 15 residues. Deletions cut 3 bases from V and 0 bases from J, with 12 bases between. CDR1 is KGHSH and CDR2 is LQKENI in the germline V gene. As DNA, the CDR3 is TGTGCCAGCTCACCGACAGGTGACAGCTCCTACGAGCAGTACTTC. Translation: CASSPTGDSSYEQYF.

J is TRBJ2-5 and V is TRBV18; D is tentatively TRBD1 or TRBD2 (5 bases each). V was cut by 0 bases and J by 5 bases, with 22 bases left in between. Looked up from germline, CDR1 is KGHSH and CDR2 is LQKENI. CDR3 size: 18 residues. The CDR3 region is CASSPPEFGPGTQETQYF. CDR3 DNA sequence: TGTGCCAGCTCACCACCCGAGTTCGGTCCTGGGACCCAGGAGACCCAGTACTTC.

The rearrangement links TRBV18 to TRBJ2-2; 12 nucleotides line up with TRBD1. The CDR3 sequence is 17 residues long. Germline V gene sequence: CDR1 KGHSH, CDR2 LQKENI. Germline trimming cut 6 bases from V and 6 bases from J; bases unmatched to any gene: 11. The CDR3 nucleotides are TGTGCCAGCTCGCTCAATTCCGGGACAGGGGGCTCCGGGGAGCTGTTTTTT. The encoded protein is CASSLNSGTGGSGELFF.

The gene calls are TRBV29-1 and TRBJ1-5; TRBD1 might be the D (5 bases). Germline V gene sequence: CDR1 SQVTM, CDR2 ANQGSEA. The ends were cut back, 7 bases at V and 9 bases at J, with 19 bases in the middle. CDR3 size: 13 residues. The CDR3 reads CSAMGPEDRPQHF. The CDR3 DNA follows: TGCAGCGCCATGGGGCCGGAGGATCGGCCCCAGCATTTT. Full variable domain (missing parts from reference TRBV29-1 and TRBJ1-5): SAVISQKPSRDICQRGTSLTIQCQVDSQVTMMFWYRQQPGQSLTLIATANQGSEATYESGFVIDKFPISRPNLTFSTLTVSNMSPEDSSIYLCSAMGPEDRPQHFGDGTRLSIL.

The V call is TRBV3-1 (or the pseudogene TRBV3-2), the J call TRBJ1-3; no reliable D call. Germline assignment: CDR1 LGHDT and CDR2 YNNKEL (reference sequence). The CDR3 has 15 amino acids. Trimming took 4 bases from V and 0 from J, leaving 10 bases between them. The DNA for the CDR3 is TGTGCCAGCAGCCCAACGGGCTACTCTGGAAACACCATATATTTT. This translates into CASSPTGYSGNTIYF.

The genes are TRBV2 and TRBJ2-2, with TRBD1 identical over 9 bases. Germline CDR1 SNHLY, CDR2 FYNNEI. The CDR3 covers 15 residues. The V gene end was trimmed by 8 bases and the J gene end by 0 bases; junction bases not matched to a gene: 4. CDR3 region: CASSGQGTNTGELFF. CDR3 sequence (DNA): TGTGCCAGCTCCGGACAGGGGACGAACACCGGGGAGCTGTTTTTT.

V usage is TRBV6-6 and J usage is TRBJ1-2, with 9 bases matching TRBD1. The V segment lost 10 bases and the J segment 2 bases; nucleotides outside the gene matches: 5. Germline lookup yields CDR1 MNHNY and CDR2 SVGAGI (reference sequence). The CDR3 runs to 13 residues. The CDR3 protein is CAIRTGDNYGYTF. In nucleotides, the CDR3 is TGTGCCATCCGGACAGGGGACAACTATGGCTACACCTTC.

The chain uses TRBV11-2 and TRBJ2-3, with D possibly matching TRBD2 (5 bases). Germline V lookup: CDR1 SGHAT, CDR2 FQNNGV. The CDR3 spans 17 residues. The V end was cut by 0 bases, the J end by 3 bases, with 16 bases between. CDR3 sequence (DNA): TGTGCCAGCAGCTTAGACCTTCCGGGAACCATAACAGATACGCAGTATTTT. The encoded protein is CASSLDLPGTITDTQYF.

The chain carries TRBV7-9 and TRBJ1-4; weak D call: TRBD1 (6 bases). The CDR3 spans 15 residues. Deletions cut 4 bases from V and 0 bases from J, with 9 bases between. The germline CDR1 and CDR2 sequences are SEHNR and FQNEAQ (reference sequence). Here the CDR3 DNA reads TGTGCCAGCAGCTCCGGACAGTCAACTAATGAAAAACTGTTTTTT. This sequence encodes CASSSGQSTNEKLFF.

This rearrangement joins TRBV5-5 to TRBJ1-3, with 7 bases matching TRBD1. CDR3 size: 16 residues. Trimming took 4 bases from V and 3 from J; bases not matched to a gene: 10. CDR1 SGHKS and CDR2 YYEKEE come from the germline V gene (reference sequence). DNA for the CDR3: TGTGCCAGCAGCCCGGTCGACAGGGTTTATGGAAACACCATATATTTT. Translated, it gives CASSPVDRVYGNTIYF.

The chain links TRBV2 to TRBJ1-2; possibly TRBD1 for D (5 bases). V was pared by 2 bases and J by 4 bases, with 5 bases between. Germline V gene sequence: CDR1 SNHLY, CDR2 FYNNEI. The CDR3 sequence is 12 residues long. CDR3 region: CASSETGYGYTF. The CDR3 DNA reads TGTGCCAGCAGTGAAACAGGCTATGGCTACACCTTC.

The J gene is TRBJ2-5, the V gene TRBV5-1, with 8 bases fitting TRBD1. The CDR3 has 13 residues. Germline CDR1 is SGHRS and CDR2 is YFSETQ. The V gene end was trimmed by 4 bases and the J gene end by 4 bases; junction bases not matched to a gene: 3. The CDR3: CASSQGAGETQYF. The CDR3 DNA follows: TGCGCCAGCAGCCAGGGGGCAGGAGAGACCCAGTACTTC. Complete variable domain (other parts from reference TRBV5-1 and TRBJ2-5): KAGVTQTPRYLIKTRGQQVTLSCSPISGHRSVSWYQQTPGQGLQFLFEYFSETQRNKGNFPGRFSGRQFSNSRSEMNVSTLELGDSALYLCASSQGAGETQYFGPGTRLLVL.

The V gene is TRBV19, the J gene TRBJ1-5; tentatively, D is TRBD1 (5 bases). Trimming pared 7 bases from V and 1 base from J, leaving 14 bases between. The CDR3 is made up of 15 amino acids. Looked up from germline, CDR1 is LNHDA and CDR2 is SQIVND (reference sequence). The CDR3 DNA sequence: TGTGCCAGTAAAAATTGGGGCGTAAGCAATCAGCCCCAGCATTTT. It encodes CASKNWGVSNQPQHF.

The chain combines TRBV18 with TRBJ2-5; 11 nucleotides match TRBD2. This CDR3 spans 16 amino acids. After removal of 2 bases from V and 2 bases from J, the junction contained 4 bases not matched to a gene. Germline loops: CDR1 KGHSH, CDR2 LQKENI. CDR3 in DNA: TGTGCCAGCTCACCATGGCTAGCGGGGGGACAAGAGACCCAGTACTTC. It is translated as CASSPWLAGGQETQYF.